The rows below give T cell receptor beta chains drawn from one sample of a study of blood T cell repertoires in COVID-19. Method: immunoSEQ multiplex PCR; TCRdb's copy keeps in-frame clones and lacks some. Found here are around 480,000 clones, 70% to 90% of them singletons; the top ten hold roughly 12%. Material: peripheral blood. These receptors were taken from a woman in her forties or fifties with COVID-19, enrolled during active disease. Both conserved end residues are part of each CDR3. D genes are given only for firm matches. Not every row has a clone size; where given, it reads once, few, many or a size class.

cdr3_nt: TGTGCCAGCAGGGGACTAGCGGGGGGTGAGGCAGATACGCAGTATTTT; cdr3_aa: CASRGLAGGEADTQYF; d_call: TRBD2; clone_size: few; j_call: TRBJ2-3; v_call: TRBV27
cdr3_nt: TGTGCCAGCAGTGAAGGCAGTAACTATGGCTACACCTTC; cdr3_aa: CASSEGSNYGYTF; d_call: .; clone_size: few; j_call: TRBJ1-2; v_call: TRBV2
cdr3_nt: TGTGCCAGCAGCAGTGGACAGGGGAGGTATGGCTACACCTTC; cdr3_aa: CASSSGQGRYGYTF; d_call: TRBD1; clone_size: .; j_call: TRBJ1-2; v_call: TRBV13
cdr3_nt: TGTGCCAGCAGTTACGACGGGGACACCGGGGAGCTGTTTTTT; cdr3_aa: CASSYDGDTGELFF; d_call: .; clone_size: .; j_call: TRBJ2-2; v_call: TRBV6-2/TRBV6-3
cdr3_nt: TGTGCCACCAGTGATAGGATGCCAGGTCAAGAGACCCAGTACTTC; cdr3_aa: CATSDRMPGQETQYF; d_call: .; clone_size: .; j_call: TRBJ2-5; v_call: TRBV24-1
cdr3_nt: .; cdr3_aa: CASSFGTGAFF; d_call: .; clone_size: .; j_call: TRBJ1-4; v_call: TRBV28
cdr3_nt: TGCGCCAGCAGCTTGGATGTTGGGGTGGGGAGAGCCCTCCACTTT; cdr3_aa: CASSLDVGVGRALHF; d_call: .; clone_size: .; j_call: TRBJ1-6; v_call: TRBV5-1
cdr3_nt: TGCGCCAGCAGTGAGTCGAGGGGGGGGACGACACCCCTCCACTTT; cdr3_aa: CASSESRGGTTPLHF; d_call: .; clone_size: .; j_call: TRBJ1-6; v_call: TRBV10-1
cdr3_nt: TGTGCCAGCAGCTTAACTAGCGGGGGTAAAGAGACCCAGTACTTC; cdr3_aa: CASSLTSGGKETQYF; d_call: TRBD2; clone_size: .; j_call: TRBJ2-5; v_call: TRBV11-2
cdr3_nt: TGTGCCAGTAACCCAGCCGCCGACAGTCCCATCGAGCAGTACTTC; cdr3_aa: CASNPAADSPIEQYF; d_call: .; clone_size: .; j_call: TRBJ2-7; v_call: TRBV19
cdr3_nt: TGTGCCAGCGGAGGGAACTATGGCTACACCTTC; cdr3_aa: CASGGNYGYTF; d_call: .; clone_size: .; j_call: TRBJ1-2; v_call: TRBV5-4
cdr3_nt: TGTGCCAGCAGGGGGGACAACCAAGAGACCCAGTACTTC; cdr3_aa: CASRGDNQETQYF; d_call: .; clone_size: .; j_call: TRBJ2-5; v_call: TRBV6-6
cdr3_nt: TGTGCCAGCTCAGACCGGGACAGATTTAACTATGGCTACACCTTC; cdr3_aa: CASSDRDRFNYGYTF; d_call: TRBD1; clone_size: .; j_call: TRBJ1-2; v_call: TRBV18
cdr3_nt: TGTGCCACCAGCAGTGACAGGGTAAGCAATCAGCCCCAGCATTTT; cdr3_aa: CATSSDRVSNQPQHF; d_call: TRBD1; clone_size: .; j_call: TRBJ1-5; v_call: TRBV15
cdr3_nt: TGTGCCTGGAGTGGTCGAGGGCGGCCAAGCTCTGGGGCCAACGTCCTGACTTTC; cdr3_aa: CAWSGRGRPSSGANVLTF; d_call: .; clone_size: .; j_call: TRBJ2-6; v_call: TRBV30
cdr3_nt: TGTGCCAGCAGTGAAGAGGGGGCGTACACTGAAGCTTTCTTT; cdr3_aa: CASSEEGAYTEAFF; d_call: TRBD1; clone_size: .; j_call: TRBJ1-1; v_call: TRBV2
cdr3_nt: TGTGCCAGCAGCCCGTGGACAGGGGATAATTCACCCCTCCACTTT; cdr3_aa: CASSPWTGDNSPLHF; d_call: TRBD1; clone_size: .; j_call: TRBJ1-6; v_call: TRBV7-6
cdr3_nt: TGTGCCAGCAGTCGGGGTGGGGTCAGCTCCTACAATGAGCAGTTCTTC; cdr3_aa: CASSRGGVSSYNEQFF; d_call: .; clone_size: .; j_call: TRBJ2-1; v_call: TRBV7-7
cdr3_nt: TGTGCCAGCAGTTATTTGGCAGAAGGAGGCACTGAAGCTTTCTTT; cdr3_aa: CASSYLAEGGTEAFF; d_call: .; clone_size: .; j_call: TRBJ1-1; v_call: TRBV6-5
cdr3_nt: TGCGCCAGCAGCCTTTCAGGGGGTGAGCAGTTCTTC; cdr3_aa: CASSLSGGEQFF; d_call: TRBD1; clone_size: .; j_call: TRBJ2-1; v_call: TRBV4-1
cdr3_nt: TGTGCCAGCAGCGACCCGGGACAGGGGTCCAATGAGCAGTTCTTC; cdr3_aa: CASSDPGQGSNEQFF; d_call: TRBD1; clone_size: .; j_call: TRBJ2-1; v_call: TRBV7-3
cdr3_nt: TGTGCCAGCTCACCACACAGGGACAGGTACGAGCAGTACTTC; cdr3_aa: CASSPHRDRYEQYF; d_call: TRBD1; clone_size: .; j_call: TRBJ2-7; v_call: TRBV18
cdr3_nt: TGTGCCAGCAGTTACGAGGCTCTAGGTGAGCAGTTCTTC; cdr3_aa: CASSYEALGEQFF; d_call: .; clone_size: .; j_call: TRBJ2-1; v_call: TRBV6-2/TRBV6-3
cdr3_nt: TGTGCCAGCAGCGGGACAGGGCGCGCGAACACCGGGGAGCTGTTTTTT; cdr3_aa: CASSGTGRANTGELFF; d_call: TRBD1; clone_size: .; j_call: TRBJ2-2; v_call: TRBV9
cdr3_nt: TGTGCCACCAGTGATCCCTCAGGACTAGCGGAGGGTACAGATACGCAGTATTTT; cdr3_aa: CATSDPSGLAEGTDTQYF; d_call: TRBD2; clone_size: once; j_call: TRBJ2-3; v_call: TRBV24-1
cdr3_nt: TGCGCCAGCAGCCGAAATCTAGCGGGCGCGGTCAATGAGCAGTTCTTC; cdr3_aa: CASSRNLAGAVNEQFF; d_call: TRBD2; clone_size: .; j_call: TRBJ2-1; v_call: TRBV4-1
cdr3_nt: TGTGCCAGCAGTTCCCCCGGACTGACAACTTACACCTTC; cdr3_aa: CASSSPGLTTYTF; d_call: .; clone_size: once; j_call: TRBJ1-2; v_call: TRBV12-3/TRBV12-4
cdr3_nt: TGCAGCGTCGCGTCAGGGACCGGGGAGCTGTTTTTT; cdr3_aa: CSVASGTGELFF; d_call: .; clone_size: .; j_call: TRBJ2-2; v_call: TRBV29-1
cdr3_nt: TGTGCCAGCAGTGAACGGGGAGGGTCGTGGGAGACCCAGTACTTC; cdr3_aa: CASSERGGSWETQYF; d_call: TRBD2; clone_size: .; j_call: TRBJ2-5; v_call: TRBV6-1
cdr3_nt: TGTGCCACCAGTGATCTGGACAGGAACTATGGCTACACCTTC; cdr3_aa: CATSDLDRNYGYTF; d_call: TRBD1; clone_size: .; j_call: TRBJ1-2; v_call: TRBV24-1
cdr3_nt: TGTGCCAGCAGTCTACAGGGGAAGAACACTGAAGCTTTCTTT; cdr3_aa: CASSLQGKNTEAFF; d_call: TRBD1; clone_size: .; j_call: TRBJ1-1; v_call: TRBV11-1
cdr3_nt: TGTGCCAGCACGACGACACGAGTGGGAGGTTCACCCCTCCACTTT; cdr3_aa: CASTTTRVGGSPLHF; d_call: .; clone_size: .; j_call: TRBJ1-6; v_call: TRBV6-5
cdr3_nt: TGTGCCAGCAGTGAAAAGAGACAGGGCTTTTACGAGCAGTACTTC; cdr3_aa: CASSEKRQGFYEQYF; d_call: TRBD1; clone_size: .; j_call: TRBJ2-7; v_call: TRBV6-1
cdr3_nt: TGTGCCAGCAGCTTAGAACGCGCCGGAAACACCATATATTTT; cdr3_aa: CASSLERAGNTIYF; d_call: .; clone_size: .; j_call: TRBJ1-3; v_call: TRBV13
cdr3_nt: TGTGCCAGCAGTCCATCGAGGGATCTAGACGGCGAGCAGTACTTC; cdr3_aa: CASSPSRDLDGEQYF; d_call: .; clone_size: once; j_call: TRBJ2-7; v_call: TRBV27
cdr3_nt: TGCGCCAGCAGCTTGTCTGTGGGCGGGGGTCCTGAAGCTTTCTTT; cdr3_aa: CASSLSVGGGPEAFF; d_call: .; clone_size: .; j_call: TRBJ1-1; v_call: TRBV5-1
cdr3_nt: TGTGCCAGTAGTAGTCAGGACTATAGCAATCAGCCCCAGCATTTT; cdr3_aa: CASSSQDYSNQPQHF; d_call: .; clone_size: .; j_call: TRBJ1-5; v_call: TRBV19
cdr3_nt: TGTGCCAGCAGCGTAGGAAGGGGGACCCCTCTCGATGAGCAGTTCTTC; cdr3_aa: CASSVGRGTPLDEQFF; d_call: .; clone_size: few; j_call: TRBJ2-1; v_call: TRBV9
cdr3_nt: TGTGCCAGCAGCCGACGCGAAGGGGGGGGTGGGAATGAGCAGTTCTTC; cdr3_aa: CASSRREGGGGNEQFF; d_call: .; clone_size: .; j_call: TRBJ2-1; v_call: TRBV3-1/TRBV3-2
cdr3_nt: TGTGCCAGCAGCCCGGGACTAACAACGGATACGCAGTATTTT; cdr3_aa: CASSPGLTTDTQYF; d_call: TRBD2; clone_size: .; j_call: TRBJ2-3; v_call: TRBV7-7
cdr3_nt: TGTGCCAGCAGCCAAGGTCTAGCGGTAACCTACGAGCAGTACTTC; cdr3_aa: CASSQGLAVTYEQYF; d_call: TRBD2; clone_size: .; j_call: TRBJ2-7; v_call: TRBV3-1/TRBV3-2
cdr3_nt: TGCAGCGTTGAGGGCAGCGGGGCCTATGGCTACACCTTC; cdr3_aa: CSVEGSGAYGYTF; d_call: .; clone_size: .; j_call: TRBJ1-2; v_call: TRBV29-1
cdr3_nt: TGTGCCAGCAGTTTATTTCAGGAAAACTATGGCTACACCTTC; cdr3_aa: CASSLFQENYGYTF; d_call: .; clone_size: .; j_call: TRBJ1-2; v_call: TRBV28
cdr3_nt: TGTGCCAGCTCACCCCGGACAGGGAGGACCGGGGAGCTGTTTTTT; cdr3_aa: CASSPRTGRTGELFF; d_call: TRBD1; clone_size: .; j_call: TRBJ2-2; v_call: TRBV18